This entry is about one T cell receptor (beta chain). J was trimmed by 8 bases and V by 5 bases; bases with no gene match: 8. The CDR3 runs to 13 residues. CDR1 is MNHEY, CDR2 SVGEGT, per germline. The source of the sample is a study of control samples from healthy donors and cancer patients. Assay used: immunoSEQ multiplex PCR; TCRdb lists only in-frame clones, some missing. The table has approximately 190,000 clones, roughly nine tenths seen once; the top ten hold roughly 1.9%. V gene TRBV6-2 or TRBV6-3 combines with J gene TRBJ1-2; 7 positions match TRBD1. This receptor was identified in a man under 40 in good health. Sequencing was performed on blood. CDR3: CASSRTGVEGYTF. CDR3 DNA: TGTGCCAGCAGTCGAACAGGGGTGGAAGGCTACACCTTC.